The rows below give T cell receptor beta chains drawn from one sample of a study of human T cells and chemical hapten exposure. One entry per CDR3 protein, called by TCRdb with MiXCR from the RACE reads. Of roughly 380,000 distinct CDR3 sequences detected, about 4.8% appear once; the ten largest clones hold 2% to 2.5%. The sequencing used whole blood, collected in connection with sensitization to the hapten diphenylcyclopropenone (DPC). All receptors come from a woman aged 45-60 years with alopecia areata. Some clones in this sample may be carry-over from other donors' samples. Each CDR3 is given with its conserved first and last residue.

j_call,v_call,cdr3_length,cdr3_aa
TRBJ2-7,TRBV27,13,CASSSARAKEQYF
TRBJ1-5,TRBV7-2,15,CASSTRTGHNQPQHF
TRBJ1-1,TRBV6-6,11,CASSPIPEAFF
TRBJ2-1,TRBV15,14,CATSRPSFRHEQFF
TRBJ2-5,TRBV7-2,15,CASSLSSDPQETQYF
TRBJ2-3,TRBV10-2,15,CASKLAGPGTDTQYF
TRBJ1-6,TRBV6-5,16,CASSHQPGQFNSPLHF
TRBJ2-5,TRBV9,13,CASSAPPGETQYF
TRBJ2-7,TRBV19,12,CASSTGSREQYF
TRBJ1-1,TRBV21-1,14,CASSPPRMVTEAFF